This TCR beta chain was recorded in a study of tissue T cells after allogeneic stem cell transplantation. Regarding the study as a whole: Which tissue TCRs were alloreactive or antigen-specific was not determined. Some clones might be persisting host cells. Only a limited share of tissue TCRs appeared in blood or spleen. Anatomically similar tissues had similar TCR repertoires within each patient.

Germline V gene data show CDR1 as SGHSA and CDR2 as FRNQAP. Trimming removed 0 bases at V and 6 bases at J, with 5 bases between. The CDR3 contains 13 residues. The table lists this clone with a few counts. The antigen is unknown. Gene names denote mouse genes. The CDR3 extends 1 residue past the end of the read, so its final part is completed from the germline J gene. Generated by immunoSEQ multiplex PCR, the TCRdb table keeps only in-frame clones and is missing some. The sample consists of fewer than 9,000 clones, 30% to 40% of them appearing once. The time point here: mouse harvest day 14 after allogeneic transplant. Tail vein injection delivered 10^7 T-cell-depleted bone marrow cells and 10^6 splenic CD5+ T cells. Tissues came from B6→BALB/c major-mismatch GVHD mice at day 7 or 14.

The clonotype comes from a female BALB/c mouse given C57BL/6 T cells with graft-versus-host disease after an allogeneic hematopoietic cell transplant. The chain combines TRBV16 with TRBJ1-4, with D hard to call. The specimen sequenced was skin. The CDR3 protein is CASSLERDERLFF. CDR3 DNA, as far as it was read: TGTGCAAGCAGCTTAGAGAGGGACGAAAGATTATTT.